The 26 T cell receptor beta chains given below trace back to one sample, sequenced in a study of blood T cell repertoires in COVID-19. The protocol was immunoSEQ multiplex PCR, while the TCRdb copy is restricted to in-frame clones and leaves out a portion. The sample contains 55,000 or so clones, approximately 88% of which appear only once. Sequencing was performed on peripheral blood. These receptors were obtained from a man aged 35 to 55 with COVID-19, enrolled during active disease.

A remark on this clone: In the same sample, other DNA sequences code for this CDR3. This chain connects TRBV5-4 to TRBJ2-1; D is perhaps TRBD2 (6 bases). The V and J ends lost 4 bases and 0 bases respectively, with 11 bases between them. The germline V gene has CDR1 SGHNT and CDR2 YYREEE (reference sequence). The CDR3 sequence is 15 residues long. CDR3: CASSLGGSSYNEQFF. CDR3 DNA: TGTGCCAGCAGCCTCGGGGGAAGCTCCTACAATGAGCAGTTCTTC.

The rearrangement uses TRBV7-3 and TRBJ1-6; perhaps TRBD1 as D (5 bases). V dropped 4 bases and J dropped 8 bases, with 9 bases sitting between them. Germline V gene sequence: CDR1 SGHTA, CDR2 FQGTGA. The length of the CDR3 is 13 residues. The CDR3 DNA reads TGTGCCAGCAGCTCCCAAGGGGATTCACCCCTCCACTTT. Translating gives CASSSQGDSPLHF. The full variable domain, in which reference TRBV7-3 and TRBJ1-6 provide the parts outside the CDR3, is GAGVSQTPSNKVTEKGKYVELRCDPISGHTALYWYRQSLGQGPEFLIYFQGTGAADDSGLPNDRFFAVRPEGSVSTLKIQRTERGDSAVYLCASSSQGDSPLHFGNGTRLTVT.

This chain connects TRBV2 to TRBJ2-3; 8 bases are shared with TRBD2. CDR3 length: 14 residues. CDR1 SNHLY and CDR2 FYNNEI come from the germline V gene. The V gene end was trimmed by 7 bases and the J gene end by 2 bases; junction bases not matched to a gene: 5. CDR3 DNA sequence: TGTGCCAGCACTAGCGGGCTTACCACAGATACGCAGTATTTT. This codes for CASTSGLTTDTQYF.

This CDR3 reads CASTGGTGLRETQYF. The CDR3 DNA follows: TGCGCCAGCACAGGCGGGACAGGGCTGAGGGAGACCCAGTACTTC. This chain uses TRBV5-1 with TRBJ2-5; 9 nucleotides line up with TRBD1. Germline V CDR1 and CDR2: SGHRS, YFSETQ. J gave up 5 bases and V 6 bases, and 11 bases lay outside the gene matches. There are 15 residues in the CDR3.

The chain couples TRBV6-5 to TRBJ1-5; the D gene is possibly TRBD1 (6 bases). In germline, CDR1 is MNHEY, CDR2 SVGAGI. V lost 4 bases, J lost 7 bases, and 17 bases lay in between. This CDR3 is built from 15 residues. The CDR3 sequence: CASSSAWDTRQPQHF. The CDR3 coding sequence is TGTGCCAGCAGTTCGGCGTGGGACACAAGGCAGCCCCAGCATTTT.

V gene TRBV4-1 combines with J gene TRBJ2-3; TRBD2 aligns across 9 bases. The CDR3 is 17 amino acids. The germline gives CDR1 MGHRA, CDR2 YSYEKL. The junction had 9 bases not matched to a gene; V was cut back by 1 base and J by 4 bases. The CDR3 protein is CASSQGGSGSISDTQYF. CDR3 DNA: TGCGCCAGCAGCCAAGGAGGTAGCGGGAGCATATCAGATACGCAGTATTTT.

This chain uses TRBV28 with TRBJ2-3; 7 nucleotides align to TRBD2. The junction had 12 bases not matched to a gene; V was cut back by 7 bases and J by 8 bases. This CDR3 is built from 14 residues. The germline V gene encodes CDR1 MDHEN and CDR2 SYDVKM. The CDR3 reads CASIGAGLRSTQYF. The CDR3 DNA is TGTGCCAGCATAGGAGCGGGGCTACGGAGTACGCAGTATTTT.

The V gene is TRBV19, the J gene TRBJ1-5; D perhaps matches TRBD1 (6 bases). The CDR3 contains 18 residues. Trimming shortened V by 2 bases and J by 3 bases, and 20 bases separated the two germline ends. In germline, CDR1 is LNHDA, CDR2 SQIVND (reference sequence). The CDR3 reads CASSIPLYRVRDNQPQHF. The DNA of the CDR3 is TGTGCCAGTAGTATACCGCTGTACAGGGTACGAGACAATCAGCCCCAGCATTTT. Full variable domain (remainder filled in from reference TRBV19 and TRBJ1-5): DGGITQSPKYLFRKEGQNVTLSCEQNLNHDAMYWYRQDPGQGLRLIYYSQIVNDFQKGDIAEGYSVSREKKESFPLTVTSAQKNPTAFYLCASSIPLYRVRDNQPQHFGDGTRLSIL.

V gene TRBV12-3 or TRBV12-4 combines with J gene TRBJ2-5, with D unclear. The CDR3 has 13 amino acids. V dropped 3 bases and J dropped 6 bases, with 11 bases sitting between them. The CDR3 nucleotides are TGTGCCAGCAGTTTTTCCGGTTTAAAGACCCAGTACTTC. Translating it yields CASSFSGLKTQYF.

This clone was counted once. The chain has TRBV6-1 and TRBJ1-4; 10 bases fit TRBD1. CDR1 is MNHNS, CDR2 SASEGT, per germline. The CDR3 is 14 amino acids. V dropped 3 bases and J dropped 6; count of bases not matched to a gene: 1. CDR3 nucleotides: TGTGCCAGCAGTGAGGGACAGGGGTATGAAAAACTGTTTTTT. Its translation: CASSEGQGYEKLFF.

This sequence joins TRBV7-2 and TRBJ2-1; 10 positions match TRBD2. The CDR3 is made up of 15 amino acids. Germline CDR1 reads SGHTA; CDR2 reads FQGNSA. With 3 bases clipped from V and 9 bases from J, the junction kept 8 bases outside the gene matches. CDR3 protein: CASSFNQRGGGEQFF. The CDR3 DNA follows: TGTGCCAGCAGCTTTAACCAGCGGGGGGGCGGTGAGCAGTTCTTC.

Here the CDR3 reads CASSRGTGYLETQYF. The CDR3 DNA follows: TGTGCCAGCAGTAGGGGGACAGGGTATTTAGAGACCCAGTACTTC. The chain employs TRBV27 and TRBJ2-5; 9 bases map to TRBD1. CDR1 and CDR2 from the germline V gene are MNHEY and SMNVEV (reference sequence). The CDR3 has 15 amino acids. J lost 4 bases, V lost 5 bases, and 8 bases had no gene match.

The rearrangement uses TRBV28 and TRBJ2-7; 7 nucleotides align to TRBD2. V shed 6 bases, J shed 2 bases, and the junction held 10 bases outside the gene matches. The CDR3 sequence is 15 residues long. Germline V gene sequence: CDR1 MDHEN, CDR2 SYDVKM. The CDR3 nucleotides are TGTGCCAGCAGCTCGACGCGGGGGAGGCCCTACGAGCAGTACTTC. This sequence encodes CASSSTRGRPYEQYF.

This rearrangement joins TRBV19 to TRBJ2-1; the match to TRBD1 covers 10 bases. Per germline, CDR1 LNHDA and CDR2 SQIVND (reference sequence). The V segment lost 7 bases and the J segment 6 bases; nucleotides outside the gene matches: 9. This CDR3 has 15 residues. The CDR3: CASIGGDRGPNEQFF. The CDR3 nucleotides are TGTGCCAGTATAGGGGGGGACAGGGGCCCCAATGAGCAGTTCTTC.

The rearrangement joins TRBV28 to TRBJ2-3, with TRBD2 matching 8 bases. Germline CDR1 and CDR2: MDHEN and SYDVKM. V shed 3 bases, J shed 0 bases, and the junction held 2 bases outside the gene matches. CDR3 length: 15 residues. The CDR3 nucleotides read TGTGCCAGCAGTTTCCCTAGCGGGAGCACAGATACGCAGTATTTT. It is translated as CASSFPSGSTDTQYF.

A few counts support this clone. The rearrangement links TRBV7-3 to TRBJ2-7; tentatively, D is TRBD1 (6 bases). V was clipped by 4 bases and J by 0 bases, with 25 bases between them. Germline lookup yields CDR1 SGHTA and CDR2 FQGTGA. The CDR3 is made up of 19 amino acids. The chain's CDR3 is CASSSSHNVVQGNSYEQYF. The CDR3 nucleotides read TGTGCCAGCAGCTCAAGCCATAATGTAGTACAGGGTAACTCCTACGAGCAGTACTTC.

The V call is TRBV19, the J call TRBJ1-1, with 9 bases identical to TRBD1. V was clipped by 3 bases and J by 5 bases; unmatched bases: 7. Germline V gene data show CDR1 as LNHDA and CDR2 as SQIVND (reference sequence). This CDR3 has 15 amino acids. This chain's CDR3 is CASSIAGQGMTEAFF. In DNA form, the CDR3 reads TGTGCCAGTAGTATTGCCGGACAGGGGATGACTGAAGCTTTCTTT.

The J gene is TRBJ2-1, the V gene TRBV7-3, with unresolved D. This CDR3 has 15 residues. Germline assignment: CDR1 SGHTA and CDR2 FQGTGA. Trimming shortened V by 5 bases and J by 4 bases, and 15 bases separated the two germline ends. The DNA for the CDR3 is TGTGCCAGCAGCCCACTTGGGCAGAAGTACAATGAGCAGTTCTTC. This encodes CASSPLGQKYNEQFF.

A note on this clone: Other DNA sequences within the sample encode an identical CDR3. The chain recombines TRBV19 with TRBJ2-7; D possibly corresponds to TRBD1 (7 bases). The V end lost 4 bases, the J end lost 3 bases, and 13 bases lay between the germline ends. Germline loops: CDR1 LNHDA, CDR2 SQIVND (reference sequence). This CDR3 is built from 14 residues. The CDR3 region has the DNA TGTGCCAGTAGTAGCGGGCAGGGGGGCTACGAGCAGTACTTC. Protein sequence: CASSSGQGGYEQYF.

The J gene is TRBJ2-3, the V gene TRBV6-1; TRBD2 matches at 9 bases. The CDR3 is 16 residues long. The trim removed 4 bases at V and 0 bases at J, leaving 5 bases unmatched. The germline V gene encodes CDR1 MNHNS and CDR2 SASEGT. The CDR3 bases are TGTGCCAGCAGTGCCAAGACTAGCGGTAGCACAGATACGCAGTATTTT. Encoded protein: CASSAKTSGSTDTQYF.

The V gene is TRBV5-1, the J gene TRBJ2-7, with TRBD2 as a possible D gene (5 bases). Trimming pared 4 bases from V and 1 base from J, leaving 9 bases between. Germline CDR1 SGHRS, CDR2 YFSETQ. The CDR3 contains 13 residues. CDR3 loop: CASSRPGSYEQYF. Here the CDR3 DNA reads TGCGCCAGCAGCCGGCCGGGATCCTACGAGCAGTACTTC.

The chain couples TRBV28 to TRBJ1-1, with TRBD1 matching over 7 bases. The CDR3 contains 13 residues. The germline V gene has CDR1 MDHEN and CDR2 SYDVKM. V was pared by 4 bases and J by 7 bases, with 6 bases of the junction left unmatched. This CDR3 is CASSSPGQFEAFF. CDR3 DNA sequence: TGTGCCAGCAGTTCTCCGGGACAGTTTGAAGCTTTCTTT.

The chain uses TRBV28 and TRBJ2-7, with D unclear. Germline V gene lookup returns CDR1 MDHEN and CDR2 SYDVKM. Trimming pared 6 bases from V and 4 bases from J, leaving 7 bases between. The CDR3 sequence is 11 residues long. CDR3 sequence: CASSRTYEQYF. The CDR3 nucleotides are TGTGCCAGCAGCCGTACTTACGAGCAGTACTTC.

The V call is TRBV28, the J call TRBJ2-7; D perhaps matches TRBD1 (5 bases). The V end was cut by 3 bases, the J end by 7 bases, with 16 bases between. The CDR3 consists of 14 residues. CDR1 is MDHEN, CDR2 SYDVKM, per germline. In nucleotides, the CDR3 is TGTGCCAGCAGTTTCAACGAAGCGAAGGGGGAGCAGTACTTC. Translated, it gives CASSFNEAKGEQYF.

The chain combines TRBV5-4 with TRBJ1-4; TRBD1 might be the D (5 bases). V was shortened by 0 bases and J by 8 bases, with 14 bases between the two germline ends. The CDR3 spans 15 residues. Germline V gene data show CDR1 as SGHNT and CDR2 as YYREEE (reference sequence). The CDR3, as DNA: TGTGCCAGCAGCTTGGCTCGGCAGGGTGGAGAAAAACTGTTTTTT. This gives the protein CASSLARQGGEKLFF. The full variable domain, completed using reference TRBV5-4 and TRBJ1-4, is ETGVTQSPTHLIKTRGQQVTLRCSSQSGHNTVSWYQQALGQGPQFIFQYYREEENGRGNFPPRFSGLQFPNYSSELNVNALELDDSALYLCASSLARQGGEKLFFGSGTQLSVL.

This sequence joins TRBV28 and TRBJ2-1, with D hard to call. This CDR3 contains 13 residues. V was pared by 7 bases and J by 7 bases, with 14 bases between. Germline lookup yields CDR1 MDHEN and CDR2 SYDVKM. The CDR3 sequence is CASTPTVRNEQFF. In DNA form, the CDR3 reads TGTGCCAGCACCCCAACGGTTCGGAATGAGCAGTTCTTC.